This T cell receptor beta chain is from a study of T cell changes during pregnancy in multiple sclerosis. CDR1 SNHLY and CDR2 FYNNEI come from the germline V gene. The CDR3 spans 15 residues. Trimming pared 6 bases from V and 0 bases from J, leaving 13 bases between. The data were produced by immunoSEQ multiplex PCR, yet TCRdb's version contains in-frame clones alone and is incomplete. The sample lists about 36,000 clones, around 93% occurring once. Specimen: CD4+ T cells from peripheral blood mononuclear cells, collected in the third trimester of pregnancy. The V and J genes are TRBV2 and TRBJ2-3; D gene ambiguous. The origin of this receptor is a female donor in good health, enrolled as a control in a pregnancy study. The CDR3 loop reads CASRFGALSTDTQYF. The CDR3 DNA sequence: TGTGCCAGCAGGTTCGGAGCATTAAGCACAGATACGCAGTATTTT.